The rows below give T cell receptor beta chains drawn from one sample of a study of cytomegalovirus exposure and HLA in healthy donors. Only in-frame clones appear in the TCRdb table, and some are missing; sequencing was by immunoSEQ multiplex PCR. The table lists 150,000 to 200,000 clones, approximately 81% of them singletons, with approximately 2.4% in the top ten. Sequencing input: PBMCs. Source of these receptors: a woman in her 50s in good health and CMV-seronegative. CDR3s leave out the opening cysteine and the closing phenylalanine or tryptophan. Each record gives: CDR3 protein, J gene, D gene, V gene. The D gene is left open where the match is weak.

CDR3 protein: ASSQDPLYGYT
J gene: TRBJ1-2
D gene: .
V gene: TRBV7-2

CDR3 protein: ASTPGQTNNSPLH
J gene: TRBJ1-6
D gene: .
V gene: TRBV7-9

CDR3 protein: ASSLSAETQY
J gene: TRBJ2-5
D gene: .
V gene: TRBV5-1

CDR3 protein: ASRRDVRNQPQH
J gene: TRBJ1-5
D gene: .
V gene: TRBV2

CDR3 protein: ASRTDTATNEKLF
J gene: TRBJ1-4
D gene: .
V gene: TRBV28

CDR3 protein: ASSLDSYSNQPQH
J gene: TRBJ1-5
D gene: .
V gene: TRBV5-1

CDR3 protein: ASSLSHGRSGNTIY
J gene: TRBJ1-3
D gene: .
V gene: TRBV28

CDR3 protein: ASSLRGAGGANVLT
J gene: TRBJ2-6
D gene: .
V gene: TRBV7-6

CDR3 protein: ASTLGGSNTGELF
J gene: TRBJ2-2
D gene: .
V gene: TRBV28

CDR3 protein: ASSLTGYEQY
J gene: TRBJ2-7
D gene: .
V gene: TRBV28

CDR3 protein: ASLAGLSTDTQY
J gene: TRBJ2-3
D gene: .
V gene: TRBV28

CDR3 protein: AWRTGLGYGYT
J gene: TRBJ1-2
D gene: TRBD1
V gene: TRBV30

CDR3 protein: ASSQWTGGLAGGPEQY
J gene: .
D gene: TRBD2
V gene: TRBV28

CDR3 protein: ASSFRTTNTGELF
J gene: TRBJ2-2
D gene: .
V gene: TRBV5-1

CDR3 protein: ASSLPLDREVGFPGANVLT
J gene: TRBJ2-6
D gene: .
V gene: TRBV28

CDR3 protein: ASSLRTRQPSSYEQY
J gene: TRBJ2-7
D gene: .
V gene: TRBV11-2

CDR3 protein: ASSLARGLQPGNTIY
J gene: TRBJ1-3
D gene: .
V gene: TRBV7-6

CDR3 protein: ASSGTGGNNIQY
J gene: TRBJ2-4
D gene: TRBD1
V gene: TRBV7-9

CDR3 protein: ASTRTANGVREQY
J gene: TRBJ2-7
D gene: .
V gene: TRBV6-5

CDR3 protein: ASSLSWLPGQGSSYEQY
J gene: TRBJ2-7
D gene: TRBD1
V gene: TRBV27

CDR3 protein: ASSLLGHTEAF
J gene: TRBJ1-1
D gene: .
V gene: TRBV7-9

CDR3 protein: ASSQGATPSEAF
J gene: TRBJ1-1
D gene: .
V gene: TRBV16

CDR3 protein: ASSLVPPGQGNSPLH
J gene: TRBJ1-6
D gene: TRBD1
V gene: TRBV7-2

CDR3 protein: ASSRQGWDTEAF
J gene: TRBJ1-1
D gene: TRBD1
V gene: TRBV14

CDR3 protein: ASSPSRAGELF
J gene: TRBJ2-2
D gene: .
V gene: TRBV6-1

CDR3 protein: ASSSIAGLILYEQY
J gene: TRBJ2-7
D gene: .
V gene: TRBV28

CDR3 protein: ASSPRGQGAPGYT
J gene: TRBJ1-2
D gene: TRBD1
V gene: TRBV7-9

CDR3 protein: ASSPGGLDNQPQH
J gene: TRBJ1-5
D gene: .
V gene: TRBV7-9

CDR3 protein: AIRETRTGGGQPQH
J gene: TRBJ1-5
D gene: TRBD1
V gene: TRBV10-3